Presented here are 9 T cell receptor beta chains from one specimen sequenced in a study of blood T cells in healthy people across ages. The second PCR ran about 6 to 11 cycles with a sample-barcoded 5' primer and J-beta primers. One entry per CDR3 protein results from TCRdb running MiXCR on the 5' RACE reads. The data contain hundreds of thousands of distinct CDR3 sequences, roughly 25% of them singletons. These data were likewise used in another study, on T cells of mothers and their children.

What was sequenced was blood. These receptor sequences come from a boy aged 5-17 years in good health.

This clonotype has a handful of counts. The chain uses TRBV20-1 and TRBJ1-2; D is ambiguous. This CDR3 has 15 amino acids. Germline lookup yields CDR1 DFQATT and CDR2 SNEGSKA (reference sequence). V was trimmed by 0 bases and J by 4 bases, leaving 15 bases between them. CDR3 nucleotides: TGCAGTGCTAGAGATTATGGACGGCGAATCTATGGCTACACCTTC. It yields the protein CSARDYGRRIYGYTF.

V gene TRBV5-1 combines with J gene TRBJ2-3; tentative D call: TRBD2 (6 bases). Between the trimmed V and J ends, which lost 4 bases and 3 bases, there was a span of 21 bases. Germline assignment: CDR1 SGHRS and CDR2 YFSETQ. The CDR3 is 17 residues long. This CDR3 reads CASSGDRAGTPTDTQYF. The CDR3 DNA follows: TGCGCCAGCAGCGGGGACCGTGCCGGGACTCCTACAGATACGCAGTATTTT.

A few counts support this clonotype. The chain carries TRBV13 and TRBJ2-5; tentatively, D is TRBD1 (5 bases). Looked up from germline, CDR1 is PRHDT and CDR2 is FYEKMQ (reference sequence). This CDR3 is 14 amino acids long. The V and J ends lost 5 bases and 4 bases respectively, with 14 bases between them. CDR3 residues: CASSLRTRPETQYF. As DNA, the CDR3 is TGTGCCAGCAGCCTAAGGACACGACCAGAGACCCAGTACTTC.

The chain carries TRBV12-3 or TRBV12-4 and TRBJ2-7; tentative D call: TRBD2 (6 bases). This CDR3 has 14 amino acids. V lost 2 bases and J lost 6, with 14 bases in between. The CDR3 is CASSLLLAPGEQYF. The CDR3 DNA is TGTGCCAGCAGTTTATTACTAGCTCCAGGCGAGCAGTACTTC.

The sample holds a few counts of this clonotype. The CDR3 protein is CASKRDGVKYEQYF. Here the CDR3 DNA reads TGTGCCAGCAAGAGGGACGGAGTAAAATACGAGCAGTACTTC. The chain couples TRBV6-5 to TRBJ2-7; D possibly uses TRBD1 or TRBD2 (5 bases each). CDR1 and CDR2 (germline): MNHEY, SVGAGI. V was shortened by 7 bases and J by 4 bases, with 17 bases between the two germline ends. The CDR3 runs 14 residues.

This clonotype was detected a few times. This chain connects TRBV27 to TRBJ2-6, with D unclear. CDR3 length: 16 residues. V dropped 3 bases and J dropped 2 bases, with 11 bases sitting between them. Germline V gene data show CDR1 as MNHEY and CDR2 as SMNVEV (reference sequence). CDR3 DNA: TGTGCCAGCAGTTTGAACGCTCCCCCTGGGGCCAACGTCCTGACTTTC. Its protein product is CASSLNAPPGANVLTF.

V is TRBV7-8 and J is TRBJ2-1; 10 positions agree with TRBD2. V lost 6 bases to trimming and J lost 3 bases; unmatched junction nucleotides: 11. This CDR3 spans 17 amino acids. Germline V gene data show CDR1 as SGHVS and CDR2 as FQNEAQ. The chain's CDR3 is CASSLSGGSHYYNEQFF. The CDR3 region has the DNA TGTGCCAGCAGTCTTAGCGGGGGGTCCCATTACTACAATGAGCAGTTCTTC.

This clonotype was seen a handful of times. This chain links TRBV10-3 with TRBJ1-1; D remains ambiguous. The CDR3 is made up of 17 amino acids. V was clipped by 0 bases and J by 0 bases, with 14 bases between them. The germline gives CDR1 ENHRY, CDR2 SYGVKD. The CDR3 loop reads CAISESRVGSMNTEAFF. The CDR3 region has the DNA TGTGCCATCAGTGAGTCGAGAGTGGGCAGCATGAACACTGAAGCTTTCTTT.

The chain couples TRBV24-1 to TRBJ2-1; D assignment may be TRBD1 or TRBD2 (6 bases each). Germline CDR1 reads KGHDR; CDR2 reads SFDVKD. V lost 5 bases to trimming and J lost 1 base, with 23 bases between them. The CDR3 spans 19 residues. Here the CDR3 DNA reads TGTGCCACCAGTGTAGGGAGTGGGGGGCCTTTATTTTCCTACAATGAGCAGTTCTTC. The encoded protein is CATSVGSGGPLFSYNEQFF.